Each of the 21 T cell receptor beta chains below was sequenced from the same sample in a study of T cell responses to AZD1222 COVID-19 vaccine. The table came from immunoSEQ multiplex PCR; TCRdb's copy has only in-frame clones and leaves some out. The profile covers 110,000 to 150,000 clones, with around 90% appearing a single time and about 3.5% taken by the ten largest. The starting material was peripheral blood, obtained on day 0 of AZD1222 vaccination. The receptors derive from an adult in good health.

The genes are TRBV5-1 and TRBJ1-1; D not certain. Trimming took off 1 base at V and 1 base at J, with 8 bases between the two ends. CDR1 is SGHRS, CDR2 YFSETQ, per germline. The CDR3 is 14 residues long. For the CDR3, the DNA is TGCGCCAGCAGCTTGACGTTAGGGAACACTGAAGCTTTCTTT. It codes for CASSLTLGNTEAFF.

The chain uses TRBV9 and TRBJ1-5; D perhaps matches TRBD1 (5 bases). V shed 7 bases and J shed 4 bases, with 9 bases lying between them. This CDR3 comprises 12 residues. Germline lookup yields CDR1 SGDLS and CDR2 YYNGEE. CDR3: CASGPGNQPQHF. The DNA of the CDR3 is TGTGCCAGCGGGCCAGGGAATCAGCCCCAGCATTTT.

The chain combines TRBV19 with TRBJ1-1, with 8 bases that match TRBD1. Losses at the gene ends were 7 bases for V and 1 base for J; bases not matched to a gene: 5. The CDR3 length is 14 residues. Germline V gives CDR1 LNHDA, CDR2 SQIVND (reference sequence). This CDR3 is CASTRDRRNTEAFF. The CDR3 DNA reads TGTGCCAGTACCAGGGACAGGCGGAACACTGAAGCTTTCTTT.

This rearrangement joins TRBV5-1 to TRBJ1-2; 10 bases map to TRBD1. There are 17 residues in the CDR3. The trim removed 0 bases at V and 8 bases at J, leaving 13 bases unmatched. Germline-derived CDR1 and CDR2 are SGHRS and YFSETQ. The DNA for the CDR3 is TGCGCCAGCAGCTTGGGTCTGGGACAGGGGAATTTAGACGGCTACACCTTC. Translation gives CASSLGLGQGNLDGYTF.

J is TRBJ1-5 and V is TRBV7-8, with 7 bases fitting TRBD1. The germline V gene has CDR1 SGHVS and CDR2 FQNEAQ. The J segment lost 0 bases and the V segment lost 5 bases, leaving 22 bases of the junction unmatched. There are 21 residues in the CDR3. Written as DNA, the CDR3 is TGTGCCAGCAGCAATCTTATGTTCCCCGGGACAGCCAGTTTTAGCAATCAGCCCCAGCATTTT. Amino acid sequence: CASSNLMFPGTASFSNQPQHF.

J is TRBJ1-2 and V is TRBV7-2; TRBD1 matches 7 bases. The CDR3 is 13 amino acids. Looked up from germline, CDR1 is SGHTA and CDR2 is FQGNSA. V was clipped by 6 bases and J by 8 bases; unmatched bases: 9. The CDR3 sequence is CASSPGTVGGYTF. DNA of the CDR3: TGTGCCAGCAGTCCAGGGACAGTAGGCGGCTACACCTTC.

The chain links TRBV7-3 to TRBJ1-2, with 10 bases identical to TRBD1. Losses at the gene ends were 4 bases for V and 7 bases for J; bases not matched to a gene: 3. From germline, CDR1 is SGHTA and CDR2 FQGTGA. This CDR3 is built from 13 residues. The CDR3 DNA reads as TGTGCCAGCAGCTCTCGGGACAGGGGTGGCTACACCTTC. It encodes CASSSRDRGGYTF.

The chain uses TRBV7-6 and TRBJ2-2; perhaps D is TRBD1 or TRBD2 (5 bases each). V dropped 2 bases and J dropped 1 base, with 11 bases sitting between them. Germline lookup yields CDR1 SGHVS and CDR2 FNYEAQ. The CDR3 has 16 amino acids. This chain's CDR3 is CASSLYGGGNTGELFF. In nucleotides, the CDR3 is TGTGCCAGCAGCTTATACGGTGGGGGGAACACCGGGGAGCTGTTTTTT.

V usage is TRBV5-4 and J usage is TRBJ1-2; TRBD1 matches 9 bases. J lost 2 bases, V lost 4 bases, and 3 bases had no gene match. The V gene's germline CDR1 is SGHNT and CDR2 YYREEE (reference sequence). This CDR3 is 14 amino acids long. For the CDR3, the DNA is TGTGCCAGCAGCGGACAGGGGCTCAACTATGGCTACACCTTC. Amino acids: CASSGQGLNYGYTF. Based on the CDR3 plus reference TRBV5-4 and TRBJ1-2, the full variable domain is ETGVTQSPTHLIKTRGQQVTLRCSSQSGHNTVSWYQQALGQGPQFIFQYYREEENGRGNFPPRFSGLQFPNYSSELNVNALELDDSALYLCASSGQGLNYGYTFGSGTRLTVV.

The chain joins TRBV5-5 to TRBJ2-3; no definite D call. The germline gives CDR1 SGHKS, CDR2 YYEKEE (reference sequence). The CDR3 consists of 14 residues. The V gene lost 4 bases and the J gene lost 0 bases, with 9 bases spanning the gap. The DNA for the CDR3 is TGTGCCAGCAGCCTTGGGGTTAGCACAGATACGCAGTATTTT. It encodes CASSLGVSTDTQYF.

The rearrangement links TRBV18 to TRBJ1-1; D ambiguous. Looked up from germline, CDR1 is KGHSH and CDR2 is LQKENI. The CDR3 sequence is 16 residues long. Trimming shortened V by 2 bases and J by 0 bases, and 13 bases separated the two germline ends. The CDR3 sequence is CASSPDGVSLNTEAFF. CDR3 DNA: TGTGCCAGCTCACCAGATGGCGTCAGTTTGAACACTGAAGCTTTCTTT. The whole variable domain, remainder taken from reference TRBV18 and TRBJ1-1, is NAGVMQNPRHLVRRRGQEARLRCSPMKGHSHVYWYRQLPEEGLKFMVYLQKENIIDESGMPKERFSAEFPKEGPSILRIQQVVRGDSAAYFCASSPDGVSLNTEAFFGQGTRLTVV.

The chain joins TRBV24-1 to TRBJ2-3; TRBD1 might be the D (6 bases). V gave up 2 bases and J gave up 2 bases, with 25 bases separating them. Germline V gene sequence: CDR1 KGHDR, CDR2 SFDVKD. The CDR3 length is 20 residues. The CDR3 DNA is TGTGCCACCAGTGATTACCCCAGGGCCCTACAGGGTCAGGCCACAGATACGCAGTATTTT. It translates to CATSDYPRALQGQATDTQYF.

The rearrangement joins TRBV12-3 or TRBV12-4 to TRBJ1-1; D gene unclear. V was pared by 7 bases and J by 10 bases, with 19 bases between. The CDR3 extends over 13 amino acids. The CDR3 nucleotides are TGTGCCAGCAAACTGGACGGGAGGCGAGGAGCTTTCTTT. Its translation: CASKLDGRRGAFF.

The chain is built from TRBV4-1 and TRBJ1-3, with 9 bases lining up with TRBD1. The CDR3 totals 16 residues. V was clipped by 1 base and J by 8 bases; unmatched bases: 9. The germline CDR1 and CDR2 sequences are MGHRA and YSYEKL. The DNA of the CDR3 is TGCGCCAGCAGCCAAGCACCCGGACAGGGGATGTACACCATATATTTT. It codes for CASSQAPGQGMYTIYF.

The rearrangement uses TRBV5-1 and TRBJ2-3; D gene unclear. With 2 bases removed from V and 1 base from J, the gap between germline ends came to 11 bases. Looked up from germline, CDR1 is SGHRS and CDR2 is YFSETQ. The CDR3 totals 15 residues. In DNA, the CDR3 is TGCGCCAGCAGCTTCGGTTTGGCGGGCACAGATACGCAGTATTTT. Translated, it gives CASSFGLAGTDTQYF.

The V and J genes are TRBV27 and TRBJ1-5, with D unresolved. V lost 5 bases and J 2 bases, leaving 10 bases between the germline ends. Germline V gene sequence: CDR1 MNHEY, CDR2 SMNVEV (reference sequence). CDR3 size: 14 residues. Here the CDR3 reads CASSHGRGNQPQHF. For the CDR3, the DNA is TGTGCCAGCAGTCACGGACGGGGCAATCAGCCCCAGCATTTT.

The chain joins TRBV7-9 to TRBJ2-6; 10 bases line up with TRBD1. The germline V gene encodes CDR1 SEHNR and CDR2 FQNEAQ (reference sequence). The J segment lost 1 base and the V segment lost 8 bases, leaving 8 bases of the junction unmatched. The CDR3 runs to 17 residues. CDR3 in DNA: TGTGCCAGCGAACCGGGACAGGGGTTGTCTGGGGCCAACGTCCTGACTTTC. It encodes CASEPGQGLSGANVLTF.

V is TRBV27 and J is TRBJ2-1; D not certain. From germline, CDR1 is MNHEY and CDR2 SMNVEV (reference sequence). The V and J ends lost 3 bases and 8 bases respectively, with 8 bases between them. The CDR3 loop spans 12 amino acids. This CDR3 reads CASSFFGDEQFF. CDR3 nucleotide sequence: TGTGCCAGCAGTTTCTTCGGCGATGAGCAGTTCTTC.

The chain couples TRBV5-6 to TRBJ1-2; no definite D call. CDR3 length equals 14 residues. From germline, CDR1 is SGHDT and CDR2 YYEEEE. V dropped 0 bases and J dropped 8 bases, with 14 bases sitting between them. CDR3 in amino acids: CASSLVGNKGGYTF. The CDR3 bases are TGTGCCAGCAGCTTGGTCGGGAACAAAGGCGGCTACACCTTC.

The rearrangement uses TRBV11-2 and TRBJ2-3; 7 nucleotides agree with TRBD2. The J segment lost 2 bases and the V segment lost 3 bases, leaving 5 bases of the junction unmatched. The CDR3 contains 15 residues. CDR1 and CDR2 from the germline V gene are SGHAT and FQNNGV. This CDR3 is CASSFLADYTDTQYF. Written as DNA, the CDR3 is TGTGCCAGCAGCTTCCTAGCGGACTACACAGATACGCAGTATTTT.

This clone occurred once. Here the CDR3 reads CASSIGQPNQPQHF. The CDR3 coding sequence is TGTGCCAGTAGTATAGGACAGCCCAATCAGCCCCAGCATTTT. This sequence joins TRBV19 and TRBJ1-5, with D possibly TRBD1 on 5 matching bases. The germline V and J ends were trimmed by 1 base and 3 bases, with 7 bases remaining between them. The CDR3 covers 14 residues. CDR1 is LNHDA and CDR2 is SQIVND in the germline V gene (reference sequence).